This TCR beta chain was captured in a study of cytotoxic CD8 clonotypes in ibrutinib-treated CLL. Germline CDR1 reads MGHRA; CDR2 reads YSYEKL. V was clipped by 0 bases and J by 4 bases, with 18 bases between them. There are 17 residues in the CDR3. Overall study findings and caveats: Against age-matched healthy donors, baseline clonality ran higher and tracked circulating CD8+ T-cell counts.

The method was immunoSEQ multiplex PCR; TCRdb's version includes in-frame clones alone and lacks a portion of them. The sample includes over 95,000 clones, about 50% seen only once; the top ten take 30% to 45%. To note about this clone: Its antigen is currently unknown.

The chain links TRBV4-1 to TRBJ1-2; D not certain. The sample here was PBMCs, taken after 24 months of ibrutinib treatment. This clonotype was sampled from a human donor with chronic lymphocytic leukemia. The CDR3 loop reads CASSQDLSGLSLYGYTF. DNA of the CDR3: TGCGCCAGCAGCCAAGATTTATCGGGTCTCTCTCTCTATGGCTACACCTTC.